Each of the 21 T cell receptor beta chains below was sequenced from the same sample in a study of T cell clonotyping in hematopoietic cell transplantation. Clones were sequenced by immunoSEQ multiplex PCR, and TCRdb holds only the in-frame ones, with some missing. The table records tens of thousands of clones, 95% of them present only once. The sample comprised peripheral blood mononuclear cells. The receptors shown here come from a young man in good health. Some clones in this sample may be carry-over from other donors' samples.

The chain employs TRBV19 and TRBJ1-5; 7 bases align to TRBD1. The J segment lost 1 base and the V segment lost 6 bases, leaving 3 bases of the junction unmatched. The CDR3 totals 14 residues. CDR1 and CDR2 from the germline V gene are LNHDA and SQIVND (reference sequence). CDR3 in amino acids: CASSRDSSNQPQHF. CDR3 DNA sequence: TGTGCCAGTAGCCGGGACAGCAGCAATCAGCCCCAGCATTTT.

V is TRBV25-1 and J is TRBJ2-1; D is unresolved. Trimming shortened V by 3 bases and J by 7 bases, and 10 bases separated the two germline ends. CDR1 is MGHDK, CDR2 SYGVNS, per germline. The CDR3 is 13 amino acids. CDR3 region: CASSDLRSNEQFF. In DNA form, the CDR3 reads TGTGCCAGCAGTGATCTCAGGTCAAATGAGCAGTTCTTC.

The gene calls are TRBV18 and TRBJ2-7, with 8 bases that match TRBD1. CDR1 is KGHSH, CDR2 LQKENI, per germline. CDR3 length equals 14 residues. Germline trimming cut 6 bases from V and 6 bases from J; bases unmatched to any gene: 10. The CDR3 DNA reads as TGTGCCAGCTCCACGAACGGACAGGGAGCCGAGCAGTACTTC. It codes for CASSTNGQGAEQYF.

The chain uses TRBV14 and TRBJ2-7; 8 bases are a match to TRBD2. With V trimmed by 6 bases and J by 5 bases, 6 bases remained unmatched. Germline V gene lookup returns CDR1 SGHDN and CDR2 FVKESK. This CDR3 comprises 13 residues. CDR3 DNA: TGTGCCAGCAGACGGGGGGGAAACAACGAGCAGTACTTC. It is translated as CASRRGGNNEQYF.

This sequence joins TRBV29-1 and TRBJ2-7; D call uncertain. Germline lookup yields CDR1 SQVTM and CDR2 ANQGSEA. This CDR3 contains 9 residues. V lost 4 bases and J lost 6, with 4 bases in between. This chain's CDR3 is CSVGGEQYF. The CDR3 bases are TGCAGCGTTGGGGGCGAGCAGTACTTC.

CDR3 DNA sequence: TGTGCCAGCAGCGTAGAGTTCTCTGGAGAGGAAACTGAAGCTTTCTTT. Amino acid sequence: CASSVEFSGEETEAFF. V usage is TRBV9 and J usage is TRBJ1-1; D gene ambiguous. CDR3 length: 16 amino acids. CDR1 and CDR2 from the germline V gene are SGDLS and YYNGEE. V was clipped by 0 bases and J by 5 bases, with 17 bases between them.

The chain uses TRBV14 and TRBJ2-7; 8 bases are a match to TRBD2. There are 13 residues in the CDR3. The germline V gene encodes CDR1 SGHDN and CDR2 FVKESK. V dropped 6 bases and J dropped 2; count of bases not matched to a gene: 3. The CDR3 DNA reads TGTGCCAGCAGACGGGGGGGGACCTACGAGCAGTACTTC. Translation gives CASRRGGTYEQYF.

This sequence joins TRBV9 and TRBJ2-3, with 8 bases that match TRBD1. The length of the CDR3 is 15 residues. V shed 0 bases, J shed 6 bases, and the junction held 6 bases outside the gene matches. CDR1 and CDR2 from the germline V gene are SGDLS and YYNGEE. This chain's CDR3 is CASSVAGGLGDTQYF. In DNA, the CDR3 is TGTGCCAGCAGCGTAGCAGGGGGCCTTGGGGATACGCAGTATTTT.

This chain connects TRBV7-9 to TRBJ2-2, with D unclear. V gave up 1 base and J gave up 6 bases, with 9 bases separating them. The V gene's germline CDR1 is SEHNR and CDR2 FQNEAQ (reference sequence). The CDR3 loop spans 14 amino acids. In DNA, the CDR3 is TGTGCCAGCAGCTTAGGGCCTTTTTCCGGGGAGCTGTTTTTT. Protein: CASSLGPFSGELFF.

The chain joins TRBV18 to TRBJ1-1; 9 nucleotides line up with TRBD1. The trim removed 3 bases at V and 4 bases at J, leaving 12 bases unmatched. The CDR3 consists of 17 residues. Germline CDR1 is KGHSH and CDR2 is LQKENI. This CDR3 is CASSPPGQGRFGTEAFF. DNA of the CDR3: TGTGCCAGCTCACCGCCGGGACAGGGAAGATTTGGCACTGAAGCTTTCTTT.

The chain combines TRBV6-1 with TRBJ1-1, with D unclear. The CDR3 length is 12 residues. Germline V lookup: CDR1 MNHNS, CDR2 SASEGT. Trimming stripped 8 bases from V and 4 bases from J, with 11 bases between. The CDR3 sequence is CASGGIFTEAFF. For the CDR3, the DNA is TGTGCCAGCGGCGGGATATTCACTGAAGCTTTCTTT.

The rearrangement joins TRBV11-3 to TRBJ2-3; TRBD2 matches 7 bases. The germline V gene encodes CDR1 SGHNT and CDR2 YENEEA. V lost 5 bases to trimming and J lost 2 bases; unmatched junction nucleotides: 13. This CDR3 is 17 amino acids long. CDR3 region: CASSPREVLGNTDTQYF. In DNA form, the CDR3 reads TGTGCCAGCAGCCCCCGGGAGGTTTTAGGTAACACAGATACGCAGTATTTT. Based on the CDR3 plus reference TRBV11-3 and TRBJ2-3, the full variable domain is EAGVVQSPRYKIIEKKQPVAFWCNPISGHNTLYWYLQNLGQGPELLIRYENEEAVDDSQLPKDRFSAERLKGVDSTLKIQPAELGDSAVYLCASSPREVLGNTDTQYFGPGTRLTVL.

The V gene is TRBV28, the J gene TRBJ2-7; D ambiguous. Germline CDR1 is MDHEN and CDR2 is SYDVKM. The CDR3 extends over 13 amino acids. The ends were cut back, 10 bases at V and 0 bases at J, with 13 bases in the middle. DNA of the CDR3: TGTGCCACCACAACGTGGGGCTCCTACGAGCAGTACTTC. It is translated as CATTTWGSYEQYF.

The J gene is TRBJ1-2, the V gene TRBV6-5; no firm D call. The length of the CDR3 is 15 residues. Trimming left V 6 bases short and J 0 bases short, with 14 bases between. The V gene's germline CDR1 is MNHEY and CDR2 SVGAGI. The CDR3 spells CASRSPDWSNYGYTF. DNA for the CDR3: TGTGCCAGCAGAAGCCCAGACTGGTCTAACTATGGCTACACCTTC.

The chain recombines TRBV19 with TRBJ1-4; 8 positions match TRBD1. Germline CDR1 reads LNHDA; CDR2 reads SQIVND (reference sequence). Germline trimming cut 8 bases from V and 6 bases from J; bases unmatched to any gene: 26. The CDR3 extends over 20 amino acids. CDR3 loop: CASAGQESLQGTRGDEKLFF. The DNA for the CDR3 is TGTGCCAGTGCGGGACAGGAAAGCCTCCAAGGCACCCGGGGGGATGAAAAACTGTTTTTT.

In DNA, the CDR3 is TGCGCCAGCAGCCAAGATCAGGACAGCTATAGCAATCAGCCCCAGCATTTT. Protein sequence: CASSQDQDSYSNQPQHF. This chain joins TRBV4-1 and TRBJ1-5, with a weak D call TRBD1 (6 bases). Trimming removed 0 bases at V and 0 bases at J, with 12 bases between. The CDR3 totals 17 residues. Germline CDR1 reads MGHRA; CDR2 reads YSYEKL.

The chain has TRBV5-4 and TRBJ2-6, with TRBD1 matching over 10 bases. The CDR3 sequence is 17 residues long. Per the germline V gene, CDR1 is SGHNT and CDR2 is YYREEE (reference sequence). The V segment lost 0 bases and the J segment 2 bases; nucleotides outside the gene matches: 2. The CDR3 nucleotides are TGTGCCAGCAGCTTGGGACAGGGGGCAGCTGGGGCCAACGTCCTGACTTTC. Translation gives CASSLGQGAAGANVLTF.

The chain employs TRBV7-2 and TRBJ2-7; 8 nucleotides match TRBD2. From germline, CDR1 is SGHTA and CDR2 FQGNSA. The CDR3 has 13 amino acids. V trimming: 4 bases; J trimming: 4 bases; junction bases outside the gene matches: 3. CDR3 protein: CASSYGGGYEQYF. Here the CDR3 DNA reads TGTGCCAGCAGCTACGGCGGGGGGTACGAGCAGTACTTC.

The chain uses TRBV7-8 and TRBJ2-3; the match to TRBD1 covers 7 bases. CDR1 is SGHVS and CDR2 is FQNEAQ in the germline V gene. The CDR3 is 15 residues long. V was pared by 5 bases and J by 1 base, with 6 bases of the junction left unmatched. CDR3 loop: CASSRGQRRTDTQYF. The CDR3 DNA reads as TGTGCCAGCAGCCGGGGACAGCGACGCACAGATACGCAGTATTTT.

The chain combines TRBV7-3 with TRBJ2-3, with 10 nucleotides matching TRBD2. The CDR3 consists of 19 residues. J lost 3 bases, V lost 0 bases, and 12 bases had no gene match. Germline V lookup: CDR1 SGHTA, CDR2 FQGTGA. CDR3 in DNA: TGTGCCAGCAGCTTAACACCGCCTAGCGGGGGCAATCGGACAGATACGCAGTATTTT. Residues: CASSLTPPSGGNRTDTQYF.

The chain is built from TRBV2 and TRBJ2-5; 9 bases agree with TRBD2. The CDR3 sequence is 14 residues long. CDR1 SNHLY and CDR2 FYNNEI come from the germline V gene. V dropped 7 bases and J dropped 2; count of bases not matched to a gene: 5. CDR3 residues: CASISGGLQETQYF. CDR3 DNA: TGTGCCAGCATTAGCGGGGGTCTACAAGAGACCCAGTACTTC.